The 20 T cell receptor beta chains listed next were all sequenced from one sample in a study of cytomegalovirus exposure and HLA in healthy donors. In the PCR, 60 Vbeta and 13 Jbeta primers were used. Assay used: immunoSEQ multiplex PCR; TCRdb lists only in-frame clones, some missing. The sample yields about 130,000 clones, about 72% seen once. Sequences were obtained from PBMCs. These receptors were obtained from a female donor in good health and CMV-seronegative.

By share, this clone counts as medium-sized. The rearrangement joins TRBV7-8 to TRBJ1-3, with unresolved D. The CDR3 consists of 15 residues. Deletions cut 5 bases from V and 0 bases from J, with 11 bases between. CDR1 SGHVS and CDR2 FQNEAQ come from the germline V gene. CDR3 coding DNA: TGTGCCAGCAGCGGAGGACGGATCTCTGGAAACACCATATATTTT. Protein: CASSGGRISGNTIYF.

This clone has only a few counts. The chain links TRBV5-1 to TRBJ2-1; TRBD2 aligns across 9 bases. The germline gives CDR1 SGHRS, CDR2 YFSETQ. The J segment lost 5 bases and the V segment lost 4 bases, leaving 4 bases of the junction unmatched. The length of the CDR3 is 14 residues. This CDR3 is CASSPTSGHNEQFF. CDR3 coding DNA: TGCGCCAGCAGCCCGACTAGCGGACACAATGAGCAGTTCTTC.

The CDR3 region is CASSLGAGGKQETQYF. The DNA of the CDR3 is TGTGCCAGCAGCTTAGGGGCAGGGGGCAAACAAGAGACCCAGTACTTC. The genes are TRBV7-9 and TRBJ2-5, with 8 nucleotides matching TRBD1. The ends lost 1 base at V and 2 bases at J; junction bases unmatched: 6. Germline CDR1 SEHNR, CDR2 FQNEAQ (reference sequence). The CDR3 loop spans 16 amino acids.

V gene TRBV28 combines with J gene TRBJ2-1; TRBD1 might be the D (6 bases). V shed 7 bases and J shed 4 bases, with 23 bases lying between them. There are 17 residues in the CDR3. Germline values: CDR1 MDHEN, CDR2 SYDVKM. In DNA form, the CDR3 reads TGTGCCAGCACCACCGCGAGTGGGCAGGGGCCTTACAATGAGCAGTTCTTC. Translated, it gives CASTTASGQGPYNEQFF.

This chain links TRBV11-2 with TRBJ2-5, with TRBD2 matching 8 bases. With 6 bases clipped from V and 1 base from J, the junction kept 10 bases outside the gene matches. The germline V gene has CDR1 SGHAT and CDR2 FQNNGV. This CDR3 has 16 amino acids. The chain's CDR3 is CASSPGTGGIQETQYF. In nucleotides, the CDR3 is TGTGCCAGCAGTCCCGGAACGGGAGGGATCCAAGAGACCCAGTACTTC.

The chain joins TRBV5-3 to TRBJ1-3; TRBD1 aligns across 7 bases. TRBV5-3 is marked as an open reading frame, function uncertain. Trimming took 3 bases from V and 1 from J; bases not matched to a gene: 4. This CDR3 spans 15 amino acids. The CDR3 protein is CARSWTGYSGNTIYF. The CDR3 DNA is TGTGCCAGAAGCTGGACAGGATATTCTGGAAACACCATATATTTT.

CDR3 coding DNA: TGTGCCAGCAGTTACTCGACGGGACTAGCGGACAATGAGCAGTTCTTC. This codes for CASSYSTGLADNEQFF. V and J are TRBV6-5 and TRBJ2-1; the match to TRBD2 covers 11 bases. Germline V gene sequence: CDR1 MNHEY, CDR2 SVGAGI. V lost 0 bases and J lost 5; bases outside the gene matches: 3. This CDR3 is 16 amino acids long.

This chain uses TRBV28 with TRBJ2-7; TRBD2 might be the D (7 bases). Deletions cut 4 bases from V and 1 base from J, with 14 bases between. There are 15 residues in the CDR3. CDR1 is MDHEN and CDR2 is SYDVKM in the germline V gene. DNA for the CDR3: TGTGCCAGCAGTTGGATACAGGGACTATCCTACGAGCAGTACTTC. It is translated as CASSWIQGLSYEQYF.

The chain joins TRBV10-2 to TRBJ1-1; perhaps TRBD1 as D (5 bases). This CDR3 contains 14 residues. Per the germline V gene, CDR1 is WSHSY and CDR2 is SAAADI. With 3 bases removed from V and 1 base from J, the gap between germline ends came to 9 bases. CDR3 bases: TGCGCCAGCAGTGAAGCAGGGCCGAACACTGAAGCTTTCTTT. Translation: CASSEAGPNTEAFF.

The J gene is TRBJ1-2, the V gene TRBV5-4; no reliable D call. V lost 4 bases, J lost 4 bases, and 14 bases lay in between. This CDR3 region has 14 residues. The V gene's germline CDR1 is SGHNT and CDR2 YYREEE (reference sequence). DNA for the CDR3: TGTGCCAGCAGCCCCACCGACAATCCCTATGGCTACACCTTC. Residues: CASSPTDNPYGYTF.

V gene TRBV30 combines with J gene TRBJ2-7; weak D call: TRBD2 (6 bases). Germline CDR1 is GTSNPN and CDR2 is SVGIG (reference sequence). The CDR3 runs to 15 residues. The V end was cut by 0 bases, the J end by 2 bases, with 14 bases between. CDR3 region: CAWSVPGLSPYEQYF. CDR3 DNA: TGTGCCTGGAGTGTTCCGGGACTCTCCCCCTACGAGCAGTACTTC.

The rearrangement uses TRBV5-4 and TRBJ2-5; D gene uncertain. Near its end, the DNA agrees better with TRBJ2-7, so the J call may be wrong. Germline V lookup: CDR1 SGHNT, CDR2 YYREEE (reference sequence). The CDR3 contains 13 residues. In DNA, the CDR3 is TGTGCCAGCAGCGCCCGTCGCCTTTACGAGCAGTACTTC. Translated: CASSARRLYEQYF.

The CDR3 DNA sequence: TGTGTCAGAAGCTTGCGTTGGAGGGGCACTGAAGCTTTCTTT. Translation: CVRSLRWRGTEAFF. The rearrangement uses TRBV7-5 and TRBJ1-1. TRBV7-5 is reported as a pseudogene. This CDR3 contains 14 residues.

The V gene is TRBV27, the J gene TRBJ2-5; 9 bases are shared with TRBD1. The end of the DNA fits TRBJ2-7 better, so the J call may be wrong. Germline values: CDR1 MNHEY, CDR2 SMNVEV (reference sequence). This CDR3 is built from 15 residues. The DNA of the CDR3 is TGTGCCAGCAGTTTCTCCGGGACAGGGACCTACGAGCAGTACTTC. This encodes CASSFSGTGTYEQYF.

The chain recombines TRBV19 with TRBJ2-7, with TRBD1 identical over 9 bases. The germline CDR1 and CDR2 sequences are LNHDA and SQIVND (reference sequence). Trimming removed 3 bases from V and 3 bases from J; junction bases left unmatched: 3. The CDR3 totals 14 residues. The CDR3 DNA reads as TGTGCCAGTAGTATGTGGGACAGGGTCTACGAGCAGTACTTC. Its protein product is CASSMWDRVYEQYF. Full variable domain (outside the CDR3, taken from reference TRBV19 and TRBJ2-7): DGGITQSPKYLFRKEGQNVTLSCEQNLNHDAMYWYRQDPGQGLRLIYYSQIVNDFQKGDIAEGYSVSREKKESFPLTVTSAQKNPTAFYLCASSMWDRVYEQYFGPGTRLTVT.

This chain uses TRBV11-1 with TRBJ2-1; 13 bases align to TRBD2. Germline-derived CDR1 and CDR2 are SGHAT and FQDESV (reference sequence). CDR3 size: 17 residues. V lost 1 base and J lost 7; bases outside the gene matches: 7. As DNA, the CDR3 is TGTGCCAGCAGCTTAGAGGGACTAGCGGGAAATGGGAATGAGCAGTTCTTC. Its translation: CASSLEGLAGNGNEQFF.

The rearrangement uses TRBV7-2 and TRBJ2-2; D possibly corresponds to TRBD2 (5 bases). Germline loops: CDR1 SGHTA, CDR2 FQGNSA. This CDR3 spans 15 amino acids. V was clipped by 11 bases and J by 0 bases, with 16 bases between them. The CDR3 spells CAEEVGNSNTGELFF. The CDR3 DNA reads as TGTGCCGAGGAGGTGGGGAATTCGAACACCGGGGAGCTGTTTTTT.

The V and J genes are TRBV4-2 and TRBJ2-7, with D perhaps TRBD1 (6 bases). Germline assignment: CDR1 LGHNA and CDR2 YNFKEQ. V lost 1 base and J lost 3, with 13 bases in between. The CDR3 extends over 15 amino acids. This chain's CDR3 is CASSQGSRGDYEQYF. The DNA for the CDR3 is TGTGCCAGCAGCCAAGGGAGCAGGGGCGACTACGAGCAGTACTTC.

The rearrangement joins TRBV7-9 to TRBJ2-1; no clear D gene. This CDR3 is built from 15 residues. The germline V and J ends were trimmed by 1 base and 6 bases, with 13 bases remaining between them. Germline V gene sequence: CDR1 SEHNR, CDR2 FQNEAQ (reference sequence). The CDR3 DNA is TGTGCCAGCAGCTTAGAGGTGGCGGTAGGCAATGAGCAGTTCTTC. Its protein is CASSLEVAVGNEQFF.

Only one count was recorded for this clone. The genes are TRBV5-1 and TRBJ2-4; the D gene is possibly TRBD1 (8 bases). The CDR3 loop spans 15 amino acids. Germline V gene sequence: CDR1 SGHRS, CDR2 YFSETQ. V gave up 4 bases and J gave up 7 bases, with 18 bases separating them. CDR3 DNA sequence: TGCGCCAGCAGCCCAGCGGGACAGGCGAGGAACATTCAGTACTTC. Protein: CASSPAGQARNIQYF.